Sequencing of this TCR beta chain was carried out in a study of Graves' ophthalmopathy and Graves' hyperthyroidism. CDR1 is MNHEY and CDR2 is SMNVEV in the germline V gene (reference sequence). CDR3 length: 17 amino acids. V was shortened by 5 bases and J by 4 bases, with 18 bases between the two germline ends. Investigators amplified TCR beta CDR3 regions from RNA transcripts. An opening RT-PCR round employed HTBI primers and preceded a second-round multiplex PCR. TCRdb processed the multiplex PCR reads anew with MiXCR; each CDR3 protein has one entry. The sample lists hundreds of thousands of distinct CDR3 sequences; roughly 20% were seen once. This clonotype was seen ten or more times.

The clonotype comes from a woman under 30 with stable Graves' hyperthyroidism. Some clones in this sample may be carry-over from other donors' samples. V and J are TRBV27 and TRBJ1-6; D is undetermined. The specimen was peripheral blood. The chain's CDR3 is CASSPLAGPAYNSPLHF. In DNA form, the CDR3 reads TGTGCCAGCAGTCCTCTTGCGGGCCCAGCGTATAATTCACCCCTCCACTTT.